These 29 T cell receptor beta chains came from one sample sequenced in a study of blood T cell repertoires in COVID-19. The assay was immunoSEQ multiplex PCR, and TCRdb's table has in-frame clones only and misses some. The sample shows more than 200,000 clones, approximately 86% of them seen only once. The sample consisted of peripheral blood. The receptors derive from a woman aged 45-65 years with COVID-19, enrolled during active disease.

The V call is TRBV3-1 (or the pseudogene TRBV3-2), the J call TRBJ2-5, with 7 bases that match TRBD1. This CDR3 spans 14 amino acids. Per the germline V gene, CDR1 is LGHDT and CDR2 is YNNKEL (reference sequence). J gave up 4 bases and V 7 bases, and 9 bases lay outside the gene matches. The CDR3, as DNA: TGTGCCAGCAACGTACAGGGGTCGGGAGAGACCCAGTACTTC. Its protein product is CASNVQGSGETQYF.

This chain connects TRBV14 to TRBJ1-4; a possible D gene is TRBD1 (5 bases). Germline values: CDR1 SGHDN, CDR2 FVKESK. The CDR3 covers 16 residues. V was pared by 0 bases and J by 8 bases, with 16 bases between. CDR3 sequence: CASSQDFDSSGEKLFF. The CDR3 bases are TGTGCCAGCAGCCAAGATTTCGACAGTTCAGGGGAAAAACTGTTTTTT.

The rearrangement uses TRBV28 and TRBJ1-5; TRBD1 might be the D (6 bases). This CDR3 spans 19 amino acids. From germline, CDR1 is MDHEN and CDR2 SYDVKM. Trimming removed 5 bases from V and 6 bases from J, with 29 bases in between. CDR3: CASSIWKVTGRGPRQPQHF. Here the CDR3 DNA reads TGTGCCAGCAGTATCTGGAAGGTTACAGGGAGGGGACCACGTCAGCCCCAGCATTTT.

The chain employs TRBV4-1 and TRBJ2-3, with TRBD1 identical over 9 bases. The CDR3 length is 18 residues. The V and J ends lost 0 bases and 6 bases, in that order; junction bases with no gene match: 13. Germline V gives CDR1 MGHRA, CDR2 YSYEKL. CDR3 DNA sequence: TGCGCCAGCAGCCAAGATGGAGGGAGGACAGGGGCCCTTGATACGCAGTATTTT. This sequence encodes CASSQDGGRTGALDTQYF.

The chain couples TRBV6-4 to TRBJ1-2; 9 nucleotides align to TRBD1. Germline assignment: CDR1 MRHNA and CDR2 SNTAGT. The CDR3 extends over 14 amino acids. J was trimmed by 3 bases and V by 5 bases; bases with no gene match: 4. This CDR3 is CASSPDRGDYGYTF. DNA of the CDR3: TGTGCCAGCAGTCCGGACAGGGGAGACTATGGCTACACCTTC.

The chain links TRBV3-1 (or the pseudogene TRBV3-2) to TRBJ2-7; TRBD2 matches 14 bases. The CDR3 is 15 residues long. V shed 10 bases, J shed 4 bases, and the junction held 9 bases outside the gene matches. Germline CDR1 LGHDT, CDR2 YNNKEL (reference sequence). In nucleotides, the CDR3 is TGTGCCACCCGCGACCGACTAGCGGGGGGGTACGAGCAGTACTTC. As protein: CATRDRLAGGYEQYF.

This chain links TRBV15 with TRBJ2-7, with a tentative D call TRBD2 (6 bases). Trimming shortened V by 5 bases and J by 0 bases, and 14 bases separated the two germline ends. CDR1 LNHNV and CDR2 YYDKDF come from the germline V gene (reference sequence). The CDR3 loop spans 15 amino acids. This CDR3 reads CATSYSSSDSYEQYF. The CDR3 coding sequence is TGTGCCACCAGCTATTCGTCTAGCGACTCCTACGAGCAGTACTTC. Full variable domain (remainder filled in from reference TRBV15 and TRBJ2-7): DAMVIQNPRYQVTQFGKPVTLSCSQTLNHNVMYWYQQKSSQAPKLLFHYYDKDFNNEADTPDNFQSRRPNTSFCFLDIRSPGLGDTAMYLCATSYSSSDSYEQYFGPGTRLTVT.

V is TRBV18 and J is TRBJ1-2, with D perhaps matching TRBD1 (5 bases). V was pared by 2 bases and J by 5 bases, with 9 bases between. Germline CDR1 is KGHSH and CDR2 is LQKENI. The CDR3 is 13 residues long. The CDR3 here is CASSPATAYGYTF. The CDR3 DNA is TGTGCCAGCTCACCAGCGACAGCTTATGGCTACACCTTC.

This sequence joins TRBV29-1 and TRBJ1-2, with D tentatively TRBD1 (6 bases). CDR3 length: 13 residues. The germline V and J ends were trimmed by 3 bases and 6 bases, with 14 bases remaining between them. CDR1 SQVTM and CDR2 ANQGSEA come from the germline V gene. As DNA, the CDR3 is TGCAGCGTTGACCGGGGGGCGGCTGATGGCTACACCTTC. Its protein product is CSVDRGAADGYTF.

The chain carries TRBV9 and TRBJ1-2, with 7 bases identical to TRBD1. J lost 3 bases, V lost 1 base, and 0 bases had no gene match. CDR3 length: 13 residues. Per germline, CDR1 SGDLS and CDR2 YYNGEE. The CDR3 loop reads CASSVTGDYGYTF. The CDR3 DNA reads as TGTGCCAGCAGCGTAACAGGGGACTATGGCTACACCTTC.

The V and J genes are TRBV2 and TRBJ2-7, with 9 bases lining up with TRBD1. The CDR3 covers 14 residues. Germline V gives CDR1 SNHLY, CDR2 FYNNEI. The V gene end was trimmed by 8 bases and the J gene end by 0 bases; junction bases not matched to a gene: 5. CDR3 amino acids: CASRADRGSYEQYV. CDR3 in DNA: TGTGCCAGCCGGGCGGACAGGGGCTCCTACGAGCAGTACGTC.

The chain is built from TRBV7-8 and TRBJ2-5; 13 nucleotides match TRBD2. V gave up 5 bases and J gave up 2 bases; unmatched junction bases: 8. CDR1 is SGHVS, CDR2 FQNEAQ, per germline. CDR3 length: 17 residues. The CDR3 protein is CASSHGLAGAPQETQYF. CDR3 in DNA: TGTGCCAGCAGCCATGGACTAGCGGGGGCGCCACAAGAGACCCAGTACTTC.

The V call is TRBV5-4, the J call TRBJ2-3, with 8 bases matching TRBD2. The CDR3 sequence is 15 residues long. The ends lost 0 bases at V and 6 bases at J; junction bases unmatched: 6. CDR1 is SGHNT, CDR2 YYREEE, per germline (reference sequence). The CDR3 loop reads CASSLEVAGWDTQYF. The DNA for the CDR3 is TGTGCCAGCAGCTTGGAGGTAGCGGGGTGGGATACGCAGTATTTT. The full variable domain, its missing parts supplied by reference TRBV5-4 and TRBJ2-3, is ETGVTQSPTHLIKTRGQQVTLRCSSQSGHNTVSWYQQALGQGPQFIFQYYREEENGRGNFPPRFSGLQFPNYSSELNVNALELDDSALYLCASSLEVAGWDTQYFGPGTRLTVL.

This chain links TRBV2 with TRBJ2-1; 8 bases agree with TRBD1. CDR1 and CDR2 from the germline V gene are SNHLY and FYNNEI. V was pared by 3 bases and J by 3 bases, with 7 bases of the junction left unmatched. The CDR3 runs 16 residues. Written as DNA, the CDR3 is TGTGCCAGCAGTGACCCAGGACAGGGTTTCTACAATGAGCAGTTCTTC. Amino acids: CASSDPGQGFYNEQFF.

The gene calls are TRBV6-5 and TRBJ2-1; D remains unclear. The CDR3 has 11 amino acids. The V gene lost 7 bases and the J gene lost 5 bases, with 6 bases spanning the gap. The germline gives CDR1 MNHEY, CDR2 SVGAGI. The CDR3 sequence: CASTLNNEQFF. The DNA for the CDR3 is TGTGCCAGCACCTTAAACAATGAGCAGTTCTTC.

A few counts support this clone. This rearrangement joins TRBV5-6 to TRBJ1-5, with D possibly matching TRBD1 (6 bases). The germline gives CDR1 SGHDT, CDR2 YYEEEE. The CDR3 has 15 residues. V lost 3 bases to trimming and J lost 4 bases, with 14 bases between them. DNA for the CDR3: TGTGCCAGCAGCTCCACGGACAGAGATAATCAGCCCCAGCATTTT. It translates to CASSSTDRDNQPQHF. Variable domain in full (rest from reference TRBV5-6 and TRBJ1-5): DAGVTQSPTHLIKTRGQQVTLRCSPKSGHDTVSWYQQALGQGPQFIFQYYEEEERQRGNFPDRFSGHQFPNYSSELNVNALLLGDSALYLCASSSTDRDNQPQHFGDGTRLSIL.

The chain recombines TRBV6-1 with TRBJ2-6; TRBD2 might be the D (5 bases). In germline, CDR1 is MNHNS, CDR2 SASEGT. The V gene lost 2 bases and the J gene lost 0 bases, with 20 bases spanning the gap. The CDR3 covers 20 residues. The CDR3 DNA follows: TGTGCCAGCAGTGAAATGGCCCTCGGGGAACCCGTCTCTGGGGCCAACGTCCTGACTTTC. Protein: CASSEMALGEPVSGANVLTF.

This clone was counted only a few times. CDR3 in DNA: TGTGCCACCAGCAGAGATTGGGCCACGACAGGGTCCTACGAGCAGTACGTC. Protein sequence: CATSRDWATTGSYEQYV. The chain recombines TRBV15 with TRBJ2-7, with 7 bases aligning to TRBD1. The CDR3 totals 17 residues. J lost 1 base, V lost 0 bases, and 9 bases had no gene match. Germline CDR1 is LNHNV and CDR2 is YYDKDF (reference sequence).

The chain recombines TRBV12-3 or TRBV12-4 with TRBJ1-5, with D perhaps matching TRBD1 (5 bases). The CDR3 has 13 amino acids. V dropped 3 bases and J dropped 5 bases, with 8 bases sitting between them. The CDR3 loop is CASSLGTYQPQHF. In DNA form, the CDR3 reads TGTGCCAGCAGTTTGGGGACTTATCAGCCCCAGCATTTT.

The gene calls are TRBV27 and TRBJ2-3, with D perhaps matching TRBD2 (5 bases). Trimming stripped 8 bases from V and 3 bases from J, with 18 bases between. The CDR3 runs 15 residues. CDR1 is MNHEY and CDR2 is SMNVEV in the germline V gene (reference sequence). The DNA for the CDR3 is TGTGCCAGCTCCGAAGTCGGGGAAGTGACAGATACGCAGTATTTT. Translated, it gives CASSEVGEVTDTQYF.

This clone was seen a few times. In nucleotides, the CDR3 is TGTGCCAGCAGTGAGTGGAGGACAGGGCGAGACAATGGCTACACCTTC. Its translation: CASSEWRTGRDNGYTF. The chain is built from TRBV2 and TRBJ1-2; 8 bases align to TRBD1. V trimming: 3 bases; J trimming: 6 bases; junction bases outside the gene matches: 12. From germline, CDR1 is SNHLY and CDR2 FYNNEI. CDR3 length equals 16 residues.

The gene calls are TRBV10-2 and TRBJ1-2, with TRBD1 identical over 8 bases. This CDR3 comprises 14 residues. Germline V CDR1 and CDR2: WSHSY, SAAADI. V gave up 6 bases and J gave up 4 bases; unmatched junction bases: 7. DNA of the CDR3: TGCGCCAGCAGGGGTGGAGACAGGGGCTATGGCTACACCTTC. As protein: CASRGGDRGYGYTF.

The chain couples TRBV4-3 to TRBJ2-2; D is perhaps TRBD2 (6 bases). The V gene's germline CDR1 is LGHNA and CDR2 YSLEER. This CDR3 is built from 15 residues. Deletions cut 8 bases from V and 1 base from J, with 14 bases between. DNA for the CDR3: TGCGCCAGCGCCCGCGGACTATTGAACACCGGGGAGCTGTTTTTT. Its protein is CASARGLLNTGELFF.

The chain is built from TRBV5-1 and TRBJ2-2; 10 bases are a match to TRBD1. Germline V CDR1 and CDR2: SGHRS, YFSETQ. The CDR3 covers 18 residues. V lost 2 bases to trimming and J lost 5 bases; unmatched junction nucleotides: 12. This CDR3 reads CASSLPTGGLGSTGELFF. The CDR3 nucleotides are TGCGCCAGCAGCTTACCGACAGGGGGCCTAGGGTCAACCGGGGAGCTGTTTTTT.

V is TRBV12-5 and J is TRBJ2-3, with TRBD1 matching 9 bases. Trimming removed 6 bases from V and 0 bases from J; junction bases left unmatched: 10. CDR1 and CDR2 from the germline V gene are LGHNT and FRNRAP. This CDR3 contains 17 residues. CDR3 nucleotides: TGTGCTAGTGGGCGCGCAACAGGGGGCGGGAGCACAGATACGCAGTATTTT. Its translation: CASGRATGGGSTDTQYF.

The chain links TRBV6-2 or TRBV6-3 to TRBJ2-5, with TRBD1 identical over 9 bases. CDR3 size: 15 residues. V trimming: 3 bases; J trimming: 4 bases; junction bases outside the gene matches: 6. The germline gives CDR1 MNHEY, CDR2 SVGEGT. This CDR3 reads CASSYGGTGTETQYF. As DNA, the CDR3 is TGTGCCAGCAGTTATGGTGGGACAGGGACAGAGACCCAGTACTTC.

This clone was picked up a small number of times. CDR3 protein: CASSLIGTGGYTIYF. CDR3 in DNA: TGTGCCAGCAGTCTTATCGGGACAGGGGGTTACACCATATATTTT. The chain recombines TRBV2 with TRBJ1-3; TRBD1 agrees at 11 bases. Losses at the gene ends were 5 bases for V and 8 bases for J; bases not matched to a gene: 8. This CDR3 comprises 15 residues. Germline-derived CDR1 and CDR2 are SNHLY and FYNNEI.

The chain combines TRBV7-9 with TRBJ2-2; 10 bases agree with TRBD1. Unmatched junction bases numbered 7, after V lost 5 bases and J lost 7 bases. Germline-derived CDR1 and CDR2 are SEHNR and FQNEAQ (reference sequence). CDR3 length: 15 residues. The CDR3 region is CASSARTGGHGELFF. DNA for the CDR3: TGTGCCAGCAGCGCCCGGACAGGGGGACACGGGGAGCTGTTTTTT. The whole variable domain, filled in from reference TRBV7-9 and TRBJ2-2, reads DTGVSQNPRHKITKRGQNVTFRCDPISEHNRLYWYRQTLGQGPEFLTYFQNEAQLEKSRLLSDRFSAERPKGSFSTLEIQRTEQGDSAMYLCASSARTGGHGELFFGEGSRLTVL.

DNA for the CDR3: TGTGCCAGCAGCAAACGAAGACAGGGTAGTAATTCACCCCTCCACTTT. It codes for CASSKRRQGSNSPLHF. This rearrangement joins TRBV7-2 to TRBJ1-6; 7 bases agree with TRBD1. CDR3 length: 16 amino acids. Per germline, CDR1 SGHTA and CDR2 FQGNSA. V dropped 5 bases and J dropped 6; count of bases not matched to a gene: 10.